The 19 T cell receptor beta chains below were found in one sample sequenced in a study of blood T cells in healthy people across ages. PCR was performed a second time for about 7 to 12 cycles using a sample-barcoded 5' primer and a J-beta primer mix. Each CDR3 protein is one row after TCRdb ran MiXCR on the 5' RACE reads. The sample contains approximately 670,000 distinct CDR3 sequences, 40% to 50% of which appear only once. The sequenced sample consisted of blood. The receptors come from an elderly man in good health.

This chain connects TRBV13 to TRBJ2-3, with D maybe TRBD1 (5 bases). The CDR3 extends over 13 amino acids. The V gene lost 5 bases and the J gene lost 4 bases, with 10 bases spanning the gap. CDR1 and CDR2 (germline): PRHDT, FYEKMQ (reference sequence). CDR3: CASSPRQSDTQYF. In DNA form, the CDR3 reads TGTGCCAGCAGCCCCCGACAGTCAGATACGCAGTATTTT.

The CDR3 reads CASSLQPGQGTDTQYF. Here the CDR3 DNA reads TGTGCCAGCAGCCTCCAACCGGGACAGGGCACAGATACGCAGTATTTT. This rearrangement joins TRBV11-2 to TRBJ2-3, with TRBD1 matching 8 bases. This CDR3 has 16 residues. V was clipped by 5 bases and J by 1 base; unmatched bases: 8. The germline V gene encodes CDR1 SGHAT and CDR2 FQNNGV.

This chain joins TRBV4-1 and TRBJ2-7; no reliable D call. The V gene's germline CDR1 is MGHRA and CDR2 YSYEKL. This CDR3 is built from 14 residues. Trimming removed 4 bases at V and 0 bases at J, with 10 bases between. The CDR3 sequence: CASSLLDGSYEQYF. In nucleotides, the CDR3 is TGCGCCAGCAGCCTGCTGGACGGCTCCTACGAGCAGTACTTC.

The CDR3 nucleotides are TGTGCCAGCAGCCAAAGGACAGGGAGTGGCTACACCTTC. Its protein product is CASSQRTGSGYTF. The chain couples TRBV3-1 to TRBJ1-2; TRBD1 matches at 8 bases. The CDR3 has 13 amino acids. Germline V gene data show CDR1 as LGHDT and CDR2 as YNNKEL (reference sequence). Unmatched junction bases numbered 3, after V lost 2 bases and J lost 7 bases.

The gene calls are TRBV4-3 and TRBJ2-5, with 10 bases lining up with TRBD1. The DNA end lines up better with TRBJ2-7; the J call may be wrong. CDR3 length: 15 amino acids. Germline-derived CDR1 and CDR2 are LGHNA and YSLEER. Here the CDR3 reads CASSHSGQGINEQYF. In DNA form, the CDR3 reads TGCGCCAGCAGCCACTCGGGACAGGGGATTAACGAGCAGTACTTC.

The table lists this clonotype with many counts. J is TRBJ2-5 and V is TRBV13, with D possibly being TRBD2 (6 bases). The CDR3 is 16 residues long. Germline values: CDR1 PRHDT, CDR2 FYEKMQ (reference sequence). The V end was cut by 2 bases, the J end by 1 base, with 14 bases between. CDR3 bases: TGTGCCAGCAGCTTAAGGGGAGACGGGGGCCAAGAGACCCAGTACTTC. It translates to CASSLRGDGGQETQYF.

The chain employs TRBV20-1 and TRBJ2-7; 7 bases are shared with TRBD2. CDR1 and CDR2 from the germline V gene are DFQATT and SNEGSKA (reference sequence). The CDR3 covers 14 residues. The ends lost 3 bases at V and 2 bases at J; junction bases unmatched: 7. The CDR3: CSARTGRAPYEQYF. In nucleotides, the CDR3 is TGCAGTGCTAGGACGGGGAGGGCCCCCTACGAGCAGTACTTC.

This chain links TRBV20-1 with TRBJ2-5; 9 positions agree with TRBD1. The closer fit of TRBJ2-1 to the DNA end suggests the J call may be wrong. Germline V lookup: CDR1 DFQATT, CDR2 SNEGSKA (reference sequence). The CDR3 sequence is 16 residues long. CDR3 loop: CSARFLGTGIQETQFF. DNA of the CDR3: TGCAGTGCTAGATTTTTGGGGACAGGGATCCAAGAGACCCAGTTCTTC.

CDR3 region: CATSRGWTVGGYTF. In DNA, the CDR3 is TGTGCCACCAGCAGAGGTTGGACAGTGGGTGGCTACACCTTC. This rearrangement joins TRBV15 to TRBJ1-2, with D perhaps TRBD1 (6 bases). This CDR3 comprises 14 residues. Germline V gene sequence: CDR1 LNHNV, CDR2 YYDKDF (reference sequence). The V end was cut by 1 base, the J end by 7 bases, with 13 bases between.

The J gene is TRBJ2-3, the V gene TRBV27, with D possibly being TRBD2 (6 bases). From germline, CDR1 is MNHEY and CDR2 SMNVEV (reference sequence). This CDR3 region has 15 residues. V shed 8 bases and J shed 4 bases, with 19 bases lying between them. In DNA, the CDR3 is TGTGCCAGCTACGGACTGGGTTCTAGCGCAGATACGCAGTATTTT. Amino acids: CASYGLGSSADTQYF.

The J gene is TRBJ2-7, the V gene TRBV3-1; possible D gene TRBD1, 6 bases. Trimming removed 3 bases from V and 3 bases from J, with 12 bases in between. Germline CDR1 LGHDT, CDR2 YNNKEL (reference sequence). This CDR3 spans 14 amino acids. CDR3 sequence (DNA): TGTGCCAGCAGCCATCCATCAGGGGACTACGAGCAGTACTTC. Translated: CASSHPSGDYEQYF.

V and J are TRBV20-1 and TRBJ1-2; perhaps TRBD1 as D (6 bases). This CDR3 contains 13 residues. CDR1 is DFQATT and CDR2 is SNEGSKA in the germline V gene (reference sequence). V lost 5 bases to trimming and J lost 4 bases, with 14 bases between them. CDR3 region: CSAFQGLGYGYTF. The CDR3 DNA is TGCAGTGCTTTTCAGGGGCTTGGCTATGGCTACACCTTC.

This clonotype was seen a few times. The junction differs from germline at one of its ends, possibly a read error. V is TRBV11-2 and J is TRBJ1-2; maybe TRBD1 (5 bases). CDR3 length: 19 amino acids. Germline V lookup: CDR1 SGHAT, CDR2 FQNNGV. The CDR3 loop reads CASTLSNPVRDGGYHGYTF. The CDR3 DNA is TGTGCCAGCACCTTATCCAATCCAGTCAGGGACGGAGGGTACCATGGCTACACCTTC.

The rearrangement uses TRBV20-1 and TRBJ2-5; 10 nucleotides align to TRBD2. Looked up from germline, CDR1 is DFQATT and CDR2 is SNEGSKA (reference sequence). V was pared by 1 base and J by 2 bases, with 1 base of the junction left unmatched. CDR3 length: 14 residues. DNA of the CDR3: TGCAGTGCTAGAGCAGCGGGAGGGCAAGAGACCCAGTACTTC. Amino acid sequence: CSARAAGGQETQYF.

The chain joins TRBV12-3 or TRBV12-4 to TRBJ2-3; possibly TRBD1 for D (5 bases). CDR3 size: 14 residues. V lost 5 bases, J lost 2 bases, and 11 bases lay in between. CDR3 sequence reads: CASSPTAYTDTQYF. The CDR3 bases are TGTGCCAGCAGTCCGACAGCCTACACAGATACGCAGTATTTT.

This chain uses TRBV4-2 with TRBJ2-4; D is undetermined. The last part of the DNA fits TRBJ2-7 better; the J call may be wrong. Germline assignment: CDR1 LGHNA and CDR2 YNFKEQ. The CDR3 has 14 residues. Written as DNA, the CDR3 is TGTGCCAGCAGCCAGGTTAAGACATCGTACGAGCAGTACTTC. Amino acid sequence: CASSQVKTSYEQYF.

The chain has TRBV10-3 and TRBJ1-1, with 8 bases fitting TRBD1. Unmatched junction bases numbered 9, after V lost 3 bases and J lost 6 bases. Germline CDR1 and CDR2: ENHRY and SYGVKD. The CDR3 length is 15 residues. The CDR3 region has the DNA TGTGCCATCAGTGACCGGGACAGGAGAGTTGCTGAAGCTTTCTTT. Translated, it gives CAISDRDRRVAEAFF.

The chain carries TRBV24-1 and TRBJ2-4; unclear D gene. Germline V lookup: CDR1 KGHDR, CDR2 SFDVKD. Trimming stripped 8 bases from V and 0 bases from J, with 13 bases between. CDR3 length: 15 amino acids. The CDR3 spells CATIRIRRAKNIQYF. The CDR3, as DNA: TGTGCCACCATAAGGATCCGGAGAGCCAAAAACATTCAGTACTTC.

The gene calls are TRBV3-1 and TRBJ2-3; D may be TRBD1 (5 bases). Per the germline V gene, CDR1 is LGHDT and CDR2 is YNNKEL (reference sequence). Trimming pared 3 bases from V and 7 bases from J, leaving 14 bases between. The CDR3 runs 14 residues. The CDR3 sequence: CASSQASGSHTQYF. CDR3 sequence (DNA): TGTGCCAGCAGCCAGGCCTCAGGGTCCCATACGCAGTATTTT.